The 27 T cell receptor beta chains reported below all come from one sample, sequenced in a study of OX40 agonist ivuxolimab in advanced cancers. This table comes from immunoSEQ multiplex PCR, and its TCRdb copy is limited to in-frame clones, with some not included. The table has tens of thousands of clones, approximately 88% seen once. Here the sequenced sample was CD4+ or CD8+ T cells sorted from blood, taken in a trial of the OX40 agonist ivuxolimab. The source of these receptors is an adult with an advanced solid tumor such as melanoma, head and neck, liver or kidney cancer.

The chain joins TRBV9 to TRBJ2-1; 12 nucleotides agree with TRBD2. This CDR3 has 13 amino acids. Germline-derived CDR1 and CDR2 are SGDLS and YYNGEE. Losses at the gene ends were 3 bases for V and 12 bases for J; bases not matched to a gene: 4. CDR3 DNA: TGTGCCAGCAGCGGCGAGGGACTAGCGGGGCAGTTCTTC. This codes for CASSGEGLAGQFF.

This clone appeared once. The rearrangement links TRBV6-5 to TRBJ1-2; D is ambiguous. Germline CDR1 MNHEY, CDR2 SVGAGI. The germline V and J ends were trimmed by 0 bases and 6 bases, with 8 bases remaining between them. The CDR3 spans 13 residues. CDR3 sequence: CASSYSGGDGYTF. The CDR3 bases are TGTGCCAGCAGTTACTCGGGTGGGGATGGCTACACCTTC.

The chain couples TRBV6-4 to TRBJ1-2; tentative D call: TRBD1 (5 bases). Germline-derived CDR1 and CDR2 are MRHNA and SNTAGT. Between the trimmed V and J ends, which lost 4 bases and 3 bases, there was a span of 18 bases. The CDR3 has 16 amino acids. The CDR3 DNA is TGTGCCAGCAGTGGTGAGGGGAGGATGAGGGACTATGGCTACACCTTC. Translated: CASSGEGRMRDYGYTF.

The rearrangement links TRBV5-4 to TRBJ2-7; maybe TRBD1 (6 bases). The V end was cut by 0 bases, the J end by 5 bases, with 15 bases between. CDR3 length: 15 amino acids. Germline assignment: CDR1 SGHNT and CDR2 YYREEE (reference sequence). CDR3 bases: TGTGCCAGCAGCTTGGGGATCAGGGGTGAGAACGAGCAGTACTTC. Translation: CASSLGIRGENEQYF.

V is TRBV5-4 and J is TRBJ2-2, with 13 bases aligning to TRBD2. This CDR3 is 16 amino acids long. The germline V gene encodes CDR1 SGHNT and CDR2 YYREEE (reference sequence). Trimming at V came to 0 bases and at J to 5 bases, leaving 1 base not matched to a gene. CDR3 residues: CASSLGTSGGTGELFF. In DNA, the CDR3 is TGTGCCAGCAGCTTGGGGACTAGCGGGGGTACCGGGGAGCTGTTTTTT.

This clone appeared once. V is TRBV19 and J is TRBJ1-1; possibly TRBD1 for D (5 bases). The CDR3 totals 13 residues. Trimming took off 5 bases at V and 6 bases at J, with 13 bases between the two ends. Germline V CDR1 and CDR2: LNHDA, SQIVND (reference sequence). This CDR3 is CASSSPRDAEAFF. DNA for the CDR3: TGTGCCAGTAGTTCACCCCGGGACGCTGAAGCTTTCTTT.

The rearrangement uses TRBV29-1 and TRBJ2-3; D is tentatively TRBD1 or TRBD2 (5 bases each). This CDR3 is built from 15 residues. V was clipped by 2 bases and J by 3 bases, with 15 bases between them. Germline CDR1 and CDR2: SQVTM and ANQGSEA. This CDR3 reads CSVEWLGTGTDTQYF. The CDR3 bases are TGCAGCGTTGAATGGCTTGGGACGGGGACAGATACGCAGTATTTT.

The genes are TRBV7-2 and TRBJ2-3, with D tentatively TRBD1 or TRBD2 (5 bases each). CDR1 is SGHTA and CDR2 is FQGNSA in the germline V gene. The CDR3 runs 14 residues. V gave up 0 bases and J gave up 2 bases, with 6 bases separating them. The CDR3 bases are TGTGCCAGCAGCTTAGCGGGACCCACAGATACGCAGTATTTT. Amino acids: CASSLAGPTDTQYF.

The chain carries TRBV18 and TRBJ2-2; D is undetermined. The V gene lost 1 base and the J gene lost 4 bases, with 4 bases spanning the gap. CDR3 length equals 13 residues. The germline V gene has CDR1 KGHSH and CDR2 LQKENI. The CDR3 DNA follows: TGTGCCAGCTCACCACACCGCACCGGGGAGCTGTTTTTT. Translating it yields CASSPHRTGELFF.

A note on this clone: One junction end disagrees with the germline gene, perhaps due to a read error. CDR3: CASSLGTAGNQPQHF. The CDR3 DNA is TGCGCCAGCAGTTTGGGCACGGCAGGCAATCAGCCCCAGCATTTT. This chain uses TRBV5-1 with TRBJ1-5; D is unresolved. This CDR3 is built from 15 residues. Germline V gene data show CDR1 as SGHRS and CDR2 as YFSETQ.

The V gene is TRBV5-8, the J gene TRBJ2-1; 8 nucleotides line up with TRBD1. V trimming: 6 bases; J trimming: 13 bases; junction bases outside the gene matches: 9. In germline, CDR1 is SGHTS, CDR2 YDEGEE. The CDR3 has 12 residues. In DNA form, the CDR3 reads TGTGCCAGCAACAAGAGACAGGGGAGCCAGTTCTTC. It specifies CASNKRQGSQFF.

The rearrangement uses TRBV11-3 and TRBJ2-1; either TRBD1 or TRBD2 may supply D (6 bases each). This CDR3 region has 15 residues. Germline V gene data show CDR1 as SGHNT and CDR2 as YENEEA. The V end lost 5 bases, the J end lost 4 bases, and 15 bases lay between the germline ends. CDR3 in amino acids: CASSPGGGRYNEQFF. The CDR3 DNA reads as TGTGCCAGCAGCCCAGGAGGGGGGAGATACAATGAGCAGTTCTTC.

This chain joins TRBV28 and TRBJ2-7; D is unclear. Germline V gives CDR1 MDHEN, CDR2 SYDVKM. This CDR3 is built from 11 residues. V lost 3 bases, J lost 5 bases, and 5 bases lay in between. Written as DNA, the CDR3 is TGTGCCAGCAGTTTCGGACACGAGCAGTACTTC. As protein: CASSFGHEQYF.

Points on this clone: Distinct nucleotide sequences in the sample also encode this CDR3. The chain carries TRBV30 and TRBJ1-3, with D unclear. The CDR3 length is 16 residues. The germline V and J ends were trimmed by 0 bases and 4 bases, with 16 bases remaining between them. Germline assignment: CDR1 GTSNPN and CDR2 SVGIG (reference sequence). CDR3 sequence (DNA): TGTGCCTGGAGTGTATCCTTGGGGAGAGGAGGAAACACCATATATTTT. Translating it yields CAWSVSLGRGGNTIYF.

CDR3 bases: TGTGCCAGCAGCTTGGGTGGGACAGGGGGGGACGAGCAGTACTTC. It specifies CASSLGGTGGDEQYF. The chain combines TRBV5-4 with TRBJ2-7, with TRBD1 matching over 11 bases. CDR3 length: 15 amino acids. V dropped 0 bases and J dropped 5; count of bases not matched to a gene: 4. Germline-derived CDR1 and CDR2 are SGHNT and YYREEE (reference sequence). Filled out from reference TRBV5-4 and TRBJ2-7, the complete variable domain reads ETGVTQSPTHLIKTRGQQVTLRCSSQSGHNTVSWYQQALGQGPQFIFQYYREEENGRGNFPPRFSGLQFPNYSSELNVNALELDDSALYLCASSLGGTGGDEQYFGPGTRLTVT.

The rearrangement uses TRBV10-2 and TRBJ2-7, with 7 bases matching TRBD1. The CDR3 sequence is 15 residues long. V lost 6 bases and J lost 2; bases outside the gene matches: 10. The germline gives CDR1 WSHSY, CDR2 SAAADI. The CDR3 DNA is TGCGCCAGCAGCGACTGGACAGGTTCACCCTACGAGCAGTACTTC. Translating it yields CASSDWTGSPYEQYF.

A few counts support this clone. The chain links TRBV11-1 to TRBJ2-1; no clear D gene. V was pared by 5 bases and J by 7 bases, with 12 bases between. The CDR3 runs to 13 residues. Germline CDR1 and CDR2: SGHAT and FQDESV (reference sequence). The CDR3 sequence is CASSPTFGNEQFF. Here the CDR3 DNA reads TGTGCCAGCAGCCCGACTTTCGGAAATGAGCAGTTCTTC.

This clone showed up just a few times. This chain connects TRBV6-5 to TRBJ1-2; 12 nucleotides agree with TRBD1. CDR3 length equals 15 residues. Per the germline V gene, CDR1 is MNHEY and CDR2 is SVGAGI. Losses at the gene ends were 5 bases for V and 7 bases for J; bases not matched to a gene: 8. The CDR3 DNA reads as TGTGCCAGCAGTACCCCGGGACAGGGGGCATTTGGCTACACCTTC. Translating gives CASSTPGQGAFGYTF.

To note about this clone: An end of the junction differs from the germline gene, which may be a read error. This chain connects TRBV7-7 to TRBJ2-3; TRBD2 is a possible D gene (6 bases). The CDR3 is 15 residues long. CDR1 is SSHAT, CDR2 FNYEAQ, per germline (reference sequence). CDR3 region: CASSLGGFYADTQYF. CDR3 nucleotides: TGTGCTAGCAGCTTAGGAGGGTTTTACGCAGATACGCAGTATTTT.

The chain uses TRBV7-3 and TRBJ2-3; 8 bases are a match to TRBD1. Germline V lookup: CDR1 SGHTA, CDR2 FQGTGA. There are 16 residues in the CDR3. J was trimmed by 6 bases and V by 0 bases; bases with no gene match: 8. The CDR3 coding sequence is TGTGCCAGCAGCTTAACGGGGAGACAGGGGCTGGATACGCAGTATTTT. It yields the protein CASSLTGRQGLDTQYF.

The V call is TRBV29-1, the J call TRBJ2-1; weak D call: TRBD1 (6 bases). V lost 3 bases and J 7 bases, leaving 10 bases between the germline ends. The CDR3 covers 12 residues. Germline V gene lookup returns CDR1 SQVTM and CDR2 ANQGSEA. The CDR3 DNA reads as TGCAGCGTTGAGCCAGGGGCAAATGAGCAGTTCTTC. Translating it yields CSVEPGANEQFF.

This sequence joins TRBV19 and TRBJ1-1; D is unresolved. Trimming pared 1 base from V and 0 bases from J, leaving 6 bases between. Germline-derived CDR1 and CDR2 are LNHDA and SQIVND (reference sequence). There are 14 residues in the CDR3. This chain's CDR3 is CASSIVGMNTEAFF. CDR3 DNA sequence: TGTGCCAGTAGTATAGTGGGTATGAACACTGAAGCTTTCTTT.

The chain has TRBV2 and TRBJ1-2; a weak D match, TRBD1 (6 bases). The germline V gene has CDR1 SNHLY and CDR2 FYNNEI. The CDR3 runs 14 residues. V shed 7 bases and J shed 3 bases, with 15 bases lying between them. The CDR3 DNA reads TGTGCCAGCACTCTTGGGGGGCTCTACTATGGCTACACCTTC. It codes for CASTLGGLYYGYTF.

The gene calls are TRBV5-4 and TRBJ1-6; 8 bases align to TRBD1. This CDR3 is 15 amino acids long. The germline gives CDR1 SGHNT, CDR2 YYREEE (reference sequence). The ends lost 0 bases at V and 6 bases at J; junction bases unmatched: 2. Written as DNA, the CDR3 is TGTGCCAGCAGCTTGGGTACAGGGGGTAATTCACCCCTCCACTTT. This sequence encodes CASSLGTGGNSPLHF.

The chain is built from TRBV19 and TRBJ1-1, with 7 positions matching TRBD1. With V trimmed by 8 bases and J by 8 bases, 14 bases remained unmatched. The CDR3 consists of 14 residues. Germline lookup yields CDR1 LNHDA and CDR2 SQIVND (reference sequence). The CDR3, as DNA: TGTGCCAGTGGGAACAGGGGACTGGGTGCGGAAGCTTTCTTT. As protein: CASGNRGLGAEAFF.

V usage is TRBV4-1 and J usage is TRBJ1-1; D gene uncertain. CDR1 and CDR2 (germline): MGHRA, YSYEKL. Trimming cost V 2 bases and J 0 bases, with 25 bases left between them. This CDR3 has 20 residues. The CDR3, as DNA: TGCGCCAGCAGCCAATCAGGAACTTCCCTTCCCGTTAACATGAACACTGAAGCTTTCTTT. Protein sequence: CASSQSGTSLPVNMNTEAFF.

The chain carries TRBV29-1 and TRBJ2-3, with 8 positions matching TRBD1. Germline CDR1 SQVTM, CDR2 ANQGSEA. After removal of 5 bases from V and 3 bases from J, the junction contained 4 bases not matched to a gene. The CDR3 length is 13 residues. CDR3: CSVWGQATDTQYF. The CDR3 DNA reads TGCAGCGTTTGGGGACAGGCGACAGATACGCAGTATTTT.